A single T cell receptor beta chain is shown here with its context. This sample is drawn from a study of blood T cell repertoires in COVID-19. Per germline, CDR1 LNHDA and CDR2 SQIVND (reference sequence). The V and J ends lost 5 bases and 0 bases, in that order; junction bases with no gene match: 6. This CDR3 spans 17 amino acids. Repertoires were generated with immunoSEQ multiplex PCR, while TCRdb's copy carries only in-frame clones and drops some. The repertoire holds 70,000 to 85,000 clones, with 87% as singletons. Sequenced input: peripheral blood. The chain is built from TRBV19 and TRBJ2-3, with TRBD2 matching over 12 bases. The source of this sequence is a woman between 50 and 59 years old with active or convalescent COVID-19. CDR3 sequence reads: CASSPRGLAGSTDTQYF. The CDR3 bases are TGTGCCAGTAGTCCCAGGGGACTAGCGGGTAGCACAGATACGCAGTATTTT.